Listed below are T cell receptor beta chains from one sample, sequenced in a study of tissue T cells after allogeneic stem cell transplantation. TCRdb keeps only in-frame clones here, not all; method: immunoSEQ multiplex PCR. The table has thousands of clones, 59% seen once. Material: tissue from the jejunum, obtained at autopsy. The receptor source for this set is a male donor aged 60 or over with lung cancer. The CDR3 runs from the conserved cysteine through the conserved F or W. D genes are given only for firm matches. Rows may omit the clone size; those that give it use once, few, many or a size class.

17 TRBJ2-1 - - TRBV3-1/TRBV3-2 TGTGCCAGCAGCCAATTGGGCGGGGGCTTCTCCTACAATGAGCAGTTCTTC CASSQLGGGFSYNEQFF
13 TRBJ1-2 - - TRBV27 TGTGCCAGCAGTTTCGATAACCTCTATGGCTACACCTTC CASSFDNLYGYTF
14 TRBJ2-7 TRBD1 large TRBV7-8 TGTGCCAGCAGCCCCCGGGACAGCTCCTACGAGCAGTACTTC CASSPRDSSYEQYF
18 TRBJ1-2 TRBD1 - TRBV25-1 TGTGCCAGCAGTGATCCAAGAGCAAGTACAGGGGCGCACTATGGCTACACCTTC CASSDPRASTGAHYGYTF
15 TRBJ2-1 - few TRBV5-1 TGCGCCAGCAGCTCCGGACAGCCTCCCTACAATGAGCAGTTCTTC CASSSGQPPYNEQFF
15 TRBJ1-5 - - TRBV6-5 TGTGCCACCCTTAGGTTGGAGGGCAACAATCAGCCCCAGCATTTT CATLRLEGNNQPQHF
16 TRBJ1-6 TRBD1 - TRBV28 TGTGCCAGCAGTAGACAGGGGGCGAGCTATAATTCACCCCTCCACTTT CASSRQGASYNSPLHF
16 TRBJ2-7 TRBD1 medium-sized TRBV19 TGTGCCAGTAGTACTCAGCCGGGGACAGGGAGGTACGAGCAGTACTTC CASSTQPGTGRYEQYF
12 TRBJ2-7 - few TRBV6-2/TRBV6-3 TGTGCCAGCAGCTCTCGGGGTTACGAGCAGTACTTC CASSSRGYEQYF
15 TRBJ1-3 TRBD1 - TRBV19 TGTGCCAGTAGCCTCGCGGGACAGGGGAGAAACACCATATATTTT CASSLAGQGRNTIYF
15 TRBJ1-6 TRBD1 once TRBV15 TGTGCCACCAGCATATTGGGACAGGGGGGATCACCCCTCCACTTT CATSILGQGGSPLHF
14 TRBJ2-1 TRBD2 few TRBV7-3 TGTGCCAGCAGCACTAGCGGGAGAGGGCCTGAGCAGTTCTTC CASSTSGRGPEQFF
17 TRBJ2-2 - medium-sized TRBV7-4 TGTGCCAGCAGCTTAAATACCGGGACAACGAACACCGGGGAGCTGTTTTTT CASSLNTGTTNTGELFF
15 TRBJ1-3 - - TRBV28 TGTGCCAGCAGTTTACTAAGACAGGCCCGAAACACCATATATTTT CASSLLRQARNTIYF
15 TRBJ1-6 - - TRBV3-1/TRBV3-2 TGTGCCAGCAGCCAGAGGGGCAGGGAGAATTCACCCCTCCACTTT CASSQRGRENSPLHF
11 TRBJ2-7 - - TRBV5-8 TGTGCCAGCAGCTCTAATTACGAGCAGTACTTC CASSSNYEQYF
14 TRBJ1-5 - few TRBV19 TGTGCCAGTAGCGAGACAGCGGGCAATCAGCCCCAGCATTTT CASSETAGNQPQHF
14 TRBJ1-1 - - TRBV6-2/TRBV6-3 TGTGCCAGCAGTTACTCGATCCCCGGGGGTGAAGCTTTCTTT CASSYSIPGGEAFF
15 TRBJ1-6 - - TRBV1 TGCACCAGCAGCCAAGAGCACAGGGGGAATTCACCCCTCCACTTT CTSSQEHRGNSPLHF
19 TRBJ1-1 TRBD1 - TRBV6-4 TGTGCCAGCAGTGAGCCCCCTTCGCGGACAGGGGGCGAGGGCACTGAAGCTTTCTTT CASSEPPSRTGGEGTEAFF
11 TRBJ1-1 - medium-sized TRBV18 TGTGCCAGCTCTCCTAACACTGAAGCTTTCTTT CASSPNTEAFF
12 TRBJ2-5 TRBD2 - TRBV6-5 TGTGCCCTTTTCGACGGGGGGAAGACCCAGTACTTC CALFDGGKTQYF
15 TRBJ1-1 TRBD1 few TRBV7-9 TGTGCCAGCAGCTTTGGGGACAGGGGAAACACTGAAGCTTTCTTT CASSFGDRGNTEAFF
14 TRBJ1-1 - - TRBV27 TGTGCCAGCAGCGAGGAGGCCGGGAGGTCTGAAGCTTTCTTT CASSEEAGRSEAFF
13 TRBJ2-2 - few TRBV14 TGTGCCAGCAGCCAAGAGAAGTGGTGGGGAGCTGTTTTT CASSQEKWWGAVF
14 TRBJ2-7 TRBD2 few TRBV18 TGTGCCAGCTCACCGGCGGGAGGGCCCCACGAGCAGTACTTC CASSPAGGPHEQYF
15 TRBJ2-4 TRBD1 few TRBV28 TGTGCCAGCAGAACTTTCCGGGACAGCAAAAACATTCAGTACTTC CASRTFRDSKNIQYF
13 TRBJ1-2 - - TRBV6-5 TGTGCCAGCAGTATATCGGGACTCGGGGGCTACACCTTC CASSISGLGGYTF
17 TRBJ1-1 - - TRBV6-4 TGTGCCAGCAGGGACAAGATACAGGGAACCATGAACACTGAAGCTTTCTTT CASRDKIQGTMNTEAFF
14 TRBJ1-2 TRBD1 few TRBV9 TGTGCCAGCAGCGTTGACAGGGAGGACTATGGCTACACCTTC CASSVDREDYGYTF
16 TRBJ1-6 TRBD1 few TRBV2 TGTGCCAGCAGTGAAGCCGCGCCAGGGGGTAATTCACCCCTCCACTTT CASSEAAPGGNSPLHF
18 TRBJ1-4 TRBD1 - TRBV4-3 TGCGCCAGCAGCCCCCGGGGGACAGGTTCTAAGGGGAATGAAAAACTGTTTTTT CASSPRGTGSKGNEKLFF
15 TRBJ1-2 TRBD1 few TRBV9 TGTGCCAGCAGCCCGGGACAGGGTAGGGTCTATGGCTACACCTTC CASSPGQGRVYGYTF
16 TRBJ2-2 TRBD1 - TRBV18 TGTGCCAGCTCACAAACCGGGACAGGGGCCACCGGGGAGCTGTTTTTT CASSQTGTGATGELFF
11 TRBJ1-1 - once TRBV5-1 TGCGCCAGCCAGCTTGGTACTGAAGCTTTCTTT CASQLGTEAFF
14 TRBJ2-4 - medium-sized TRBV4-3 TGCGCCAGCAGCCAAACGGTTCGGCAGCAGATTCAGTACTTC CASSQTVRQQIQYF
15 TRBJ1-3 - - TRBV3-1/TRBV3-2 TGTGCCAGCAGCCAAGGAAGCTACTCTGGAAACACCATATATTTT CASSQGSYSGNTIYF
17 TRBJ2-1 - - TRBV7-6 TGTGCCAGCAGCTTAGGGAAGCCTCCGGGGCCCTACAATGAGCAGTTCTTC CASSLGKPPGPYNEQFF
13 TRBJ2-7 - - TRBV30 TGTGCCTGGAGTGTGTCGCCCAAATACGAGCAGTACTTC CAWSVSPKYEQYF
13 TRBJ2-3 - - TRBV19 TGTGCCAGTCGGGGAGGACTTTCAGATACGCAGTATTTT CASRGGLSDTQYF
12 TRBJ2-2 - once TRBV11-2 TGTGCCAGCAACCCTGGGGGCGGGGAGCTGTTTTTT CASNPGGGELFF
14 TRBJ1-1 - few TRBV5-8 TGTGCCAGCAGCCCCTATGAAGCCCCAACTGAAGCTTTCTTT CASSPYEAPTEAFF
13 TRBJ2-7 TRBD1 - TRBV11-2 TGTGCCAGCAGCCGAGGGACAGGTTACGAGCAGTACTTC CASSRGTGYEQYF
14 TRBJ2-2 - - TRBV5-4 TGTGCCAGCAGCTTAAGGCAGGGAACCGGGGAGCTGTTTTTT CASSLRQGTGELFF
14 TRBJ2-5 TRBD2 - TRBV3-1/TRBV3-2 TGTGCCAGCAGCATTAGCGGGGGGGCGCAGTCCCAGTACTTC CASSISGGAQSQYF
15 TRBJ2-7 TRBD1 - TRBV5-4 TGTGCCAGCAGCACCCGGGACAGGGGAAGAGACGAGCAGTACTTC CASSTRDRGRDEQYF
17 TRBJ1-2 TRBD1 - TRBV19 TGTGCCAGTAATCCCCGGGACAGCCCTTTTTGGGACTATGGCTACACCTTC CASNPRDSPFWDYGYTF
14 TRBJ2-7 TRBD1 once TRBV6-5 TGTGCCAGCAGTTACACCGACAGGGCCTACGAGCAGTACTTC CASSYTDRAYEQYF